The clone carrying this TCR beta chain was detected only a few times. The antigen remains unidentified. There are 14 residues in the CDR3. V was trimmed by 0 bases and J by 4 bases, leaving 10 bases between them. The germline V gene has CDR1 SGHDT and CDR2 YYEEEE. PCR primers comprised 60 Vbeta and 13 Jbeta primers. Libraries were prepared by immunoSEQ multiplex PCR; TCRdb keeps only in-frame clonotypes and omits some of them. The table records under 200,000 clones, around three quarters of them present only once. This record comes from a study of cytomegalovirus exposure and HLA in healthy donors. Across the whole study: Most genotyped donors, 65% to 85% of some 400, had Caucasian-associated genetic ancestry.

Findings of the study overall: Most CMV-associated TCR beta chains were later found to appear HLA-restricted. As was reported, the classifier diagnosed cytomegalovirus status with high specificity and sensitivity.

Sequencing was performed on PBMCs. The clonotype was recovered from a man aged 25-45 years in good health and CMV-seropositive. The J gene is TRBJ1-1, the V gene TRBV5-6, with a weak D call TRBD1 (5 bases). The CDR3: CASSLGVGVTEAFF. CDR3 nucleotide sequence: TGTGCCAGCAGCTTGGGAGTAGGGGTCACTGAAGCTTTCTTT. Complete variable domain (other parts from reference TRBV5-6 and TRBJ1-1): DAGVTQSPTHLIKTRGQQVTLRCSPKSGHDTVSWYQQALGQGPQFIFQYYEEEERQRGNFPDRFSGHQFPNYSSELNVNALLLGDSALYLCASSLGVGVTEAFFGQGTRLTVV.